One sample yielded the 16 T cell receptor beta chains listed below, sequenced in a study of T-cell memory formation after mild COVID-19. TCRdb recomputed calls from the 5' RACE reads with MiXCR, one row per CDR3 protein. The sample consists of roughly 480,000 distinct CDR3 sequences, around 25% of them appearing once. Source material: PBMCs or a T cell subset sorted from them (not recorded which). The receptor set was obtained from an adult woman who had mild COVID-19 (a few samples of this study predate the infection). Cell type and time point are not known.

This clonotype was detected a few times. The chain joins TRBV28 to TRBJ1-5; no definite D call. The CDR3 is made up of 14 amino acids. V lost 7 bases to trimming and J lost 0 bases, with 10 bases between them. Germline values: CDR1 MDHEN, CDR2 SYDVKM. Written as DNA, the CDR3 is TGTGCCAGCACTACCGGGCTTAGCAATCAGCCCCAGCATTTT. Translation: CASTTGLSNQPQHF. Full variable domain (missing parts from reference TRBV28 and TRBJ1-5): DVKVTQSSRYLVKRTGEKVFLECVQDMDHENMFWYRQDPGLGLRLIYFSYDVKMKEKGDIPEGYSVSREKKERFSLILESASTNQTSMYLCASTTGLSNQPQHFGDGTRLSIL.

In this sample, this clonotype turned up a few times. The genes are TRBV10-3 and TRBJ1-5; D is unresolved. Germline loops: CDR1 ENHRY, CDR2 SYGVKD. V was shortened by 3 bases and J by 6 bases, with 9 bases between the two germline ends. This CDR3 has 13 residues. In nucleotides, the CDR3 is TGTGCCATCAGTGATGGGAAAGCTCAGCCCCAGCATTTT. Its translation is CAISDGKAQPQHF.

The chain joins TRBV24-1 to TRBJ2-2; no clear D gene. The CDR3 length is 14 residues. The germline CDR1 and CDR2 sequences are KGHDR and SFDVKD. The V end lost 1 base, the J end lost 4 bases, and 6 bases lay between the germline ends. CDR3 loop: CATSDFSGTGELFF. CDR3 sequence (DNA): TGTGCCACCAGTGATTTTTCGGGCACCGGGGAGCTGTTTTTT.

This chain connects TRBV4-1 to TRBJ1-2; D is unresolved. Germline V lookup: CDR1 MGHRA, CDR2 YSYEKL. Trimming took 0 bases from V and 4 from J, leaving 15 bases between them. CDR3 size: 16 residues. CDR3 DNA: TGCGCCAGCAGCCAAGATAGGGCGGATGGGGTCTATGGCTACACCTTC. It codes for CASSQDRADGVYGYTF.

The V call is TRBV5-5, the J call TRBJ2-5, with D perhaps TRBD1 (6 bases). Germline V lookup: CDR1 SGHKS, CDR2 YYEKEE (reference sequence). The length of the CDR3 is 15 residues. Trimming took off 3 bases at V and 8 bases at J, with 20 bases between the two ends. The DNA of the CDR3 is TGTGCCAGCAGCTCGGAGAAGGTGGCAGGGGACACCCAGTACTTC. As protein: CASSSEKVAGDTQYF.

The chain joins TRBV9 to TRBJ2-7; 12 bases are a match to TRBD1. Germline V lookup: CDR1 SGDLS, CDR2 YYNGEE. This CDR3 region has 16 residues. V lost 3 bases to trimming and J lost 3 bases; unmatched junction nucleotides: 7. The CDR3 protein is CASSGSGTGGIYEQYF. The CDR3, as DNA: TGTGCCAGCAGCGGATCCGGGACAGGGGGCATCTACGAGCAGTACTTC. Drawing the rest from reference TRBV9 and TRBJ2-7, the complete variable domain is DSGVTQTPKHLITATGQRVTLRCSPRSGDLSVYWYQQSLDQGLQFLIQYYNGEERAKGNILERFSAQQFPDLHSELNLSSLELGDSALYFCASSGSGTGGIYEQYFGPGTRLTVT.

V gene TRBV30 combines with J gene TRBJ2-1; 8 bases fit TRBD2. The length of the CDR3 is 15 residues. The germline gives CDR1 GTSNPN, CDR2 SVGIG (reference sequence). With 3 bases clipped from V and 0 bases from J, the junction kept 4 bases outside the gene matches. CDR3 in amino acids: CAWRKAGDSYNEQFF. In DNA, the CDR3 is TGTGCCTGGAGAAAAGCGGGAGACTCCTACAATGAGCAGTTCTTC.

V is TRBV7-6 and J is TRBJ2-1; 10 bases map to TRBD1. The V gene's germline CDR1 is SGHVS and CDR2 FNYEAQ. This CDR3 region has 16 residues. Trimming at V came to 5 bases and at J to 10 bases, leaving 14 bases not matched to a gene. CDR3 DNA sequence: TGTGCCAGCAGCACTCCAGCCAGGACAGGGGGGACAGAGCAGTTCTTC. Its protein is CASSTPARTGGTEQFF.

The CDR3, as DNA: TGCGCCAGCAGCCAAGACGAAGCGGGAGTCTCCTACAATGAGCAGTTCTTC. It codes for CASSQDEAGVSYNEQFF. The rearrangement links TRBV4-3 to TRBJ2-1; 8 bases line up with TRBD2. From germline, CDR1 is LGHNA and CDR2 YSLEER. The CDR3 is made up of 17 amino acids. After removal of 0 bases from V and 0 bases from J, the junction contained 4 bases not matched to a gene.

The CDR3 sequence: CASSLLQFDSYEQYF. In nucleotides, the CDR3 is TGTGCCAGCAGCTTGTTACAGTTTGACTCCTACGAGCAGTACTTC. This chain joins TRBV5-6 and TRBJ2-7; D uncertain. V lost 1 base to trimming and J lost 0 bases, with 11 bases between them. This CDR3 comprises 15 residues. From germline, CDR1 is SGHDT and CDR2 YYEEEE.

This clonotype turned up a few times. This sequence joins TRBV30 and TRBJ2-1; TRBD1 or TRBD2 may be the D gene (5 bases each). The V and J ends lost 5 bases and 4 bases respectively, with 12 bases between them. The CDR3 totals 13 residues. The germline V gene has CDR1 GTSNPN and CDR2 SVGIG (reference sequence). The CDR3 region has the DNA TGTGCCTGGGGGACCTCTGGATACAATGAGCAGTTCTTC. Amino acid sequence: CAWGTSGYNEQFF.

Points on this clonotype: Compared with germline, one end of the junction differs, possibly owing to a read error. The genes are TRBV10-3 and TRBJ1-2; 10 bases agree with TRBD1. The CDR3 contains 16 residues. Germline V CDR1 and CDR2: ENHRY, SYGVKD. The CDR3: CASSYRTAGTGDGYTF. The CDR3 region has the DNA TGTGCCAGCAGTTACAGAACAGCCGGGACAGGGGATGGCTACACCTTC.

V and J are TRBV5-1 and TRBJ2-5, with TRBD2 matching 11 bases. V shed 0 bases, J shed 1 base, and the junction held 5 bases outside the gene matches. The CDR3 is made up of 17 amino acids. Germline V gene data show CDR1 as SGHRS and CDR2 as YFSETQ. Written as DNA, the CDR3 is TGCGCCAGCAGCTTGGCACTAGCGGGGGTTTTCCAAGAGACCCAGTACTTC. Amino acid sequence: CASSLALAGVFQETQYF. The full variable domain, its missing parts supplied by reference TRBV5-1 and TRBJ2-5, is KAGVTQTPRYLIKTRGQQVTLSCSPISGHRSVSWYQQTPGQGLQFLFEYFSETQRNKGNFPGRFSGRQFSNSRSEMNVSTLELGDSALYLCASSLALAGVFQETQYFGPGTRLLVL.

The gene calls are TRBV5-1 and TRBJ2-7; 8 nucleotides match TRBD1. V was clipped by 4 bases and J by 4 bases; unmatched bases: 7. The V gene's germline CDR1 is SGHRS and CDR2 YFSETQ. This CDR3 is 14 amino acids long. The DNA of the CDR3 is TGCGCCAGCAGCCCTGCCCAGGGGGCTTACGAGCAGTACTTC. It yields the protein CASSPAQGAYEQYF.

This clonotype was counted between two and nine times. The chain joins TRBV14 to TRBJ2-7; 8 nucleotides line up with TRBD2. The CDR3 is 16 residues long. The ends lost 0 bases at V and 2 bases at J; junction bases unmatched: 6. CDR1 and CDR2 (germline): SGHDN, FVKESK. The CDR3 region is CASSQDALADAYEQYF. In DNA form, the CDR3 reads TGTGCCAGCAGCCAAGATGCACTAGCGGACGCCTACGAGCAGTACTTC.

V is TRBV20-1 and J is TRBJ2-7, with TRBD1 matching 7 bases. With V trimmed by 5 bases and J by 0 bases, 7 bases remained unmatched. The CDR3 totals 14 residues. Looked up from germline, CDR1 is DFQATT and CDR2 is SNEGSKA (reference sequence). In DNA form, the CDR3 reads TGCAGTGCTCGATCCGGGACAGTCTCCTACGAGCAGTACTTC. It is translated as CSARSGTVSYEQYF.